Listed below are T cell receptor beta chains from one sample, sequenced in a study of blood T cell repertoires in COVID-19. The table came from immunoSEQ multiplex PCR; TCRdb's copy has only in-frame clones and leaves some out. The sample lists 200,000 or so clones, about 88% seen once, with 15% to 20% in the top ten. The sequencing input was peripheral blood. These receptors were obtained from a man in his forties or fifties with COVID-19, enrolled during active disease. Both conserved end residues are part of each CDR3. D genes are given only for firm matches. Expanded clones get a size class; other rows say once, few or many, or leave the size out.

J: TRBJ2-3
length: 16
V: TRBV5-4
size: NA
D: TRBD2
CDR3: CASSRLAGGGADTQYF
DNA: TGTGCCAGCAGCCGACTAGCGGGAGGGGGGGCAGATACGCAGTATTTT

J: TRBJ1-3
length: 14
V: TRBV10-1
size: NA
D: NA
CDR3: CASSPDSSGNTIYF
DNA: TGCGCCAGCAGTCCCGACAGCTCTGGAAACACCATATATTTT

J: TRBJ2-7
length: 13
V: TRBV5-1
size: once
D: NA
CDR3: CASSLDRGWEQYF
DNA: TGCGCCAGCAGCTTGGATCGAGGGTGGGAGCAGTACTTC

J: TRBJ1-2
length: 15
V: TRBV7-2
size: NA
D: TRBD1
CDR3: CASSSHRDRAGGYTF
DNA: TGTGCCAGCAGCAGCCATCGGGACAGGGCTGGTGGCTACACCTTC

J: TRBJ2-1
length: 13
V: TRBV18
size: NA
D: NA
CDR3: CASSPDRYGEQFF
DNA: TGTGCCAGCTCACCAGACAGGTACGGGGAGCAGTTCTTC

J: TRBJ2-3
length: 17
V: TRBV4-1
size: NA
D: TRBD2
CDR3: CASSSRLAGGWADTQYF
DNA: TGCGCCAGCAGCTCCCGACTAGCGGGGGGTTGGGCGGATACGCAGTATTTT

J: TRBJ2-1
length: 17
V: TRBV29-1
size: NA
D: TRBD2
CDR3: CSVRSASGGVSYNEQFF
DNA: TGCAGCGTTCGGTCGGCTAGCGGAGGCGTCTCCTACAATGAGCAGTTCTTC

J: TRBJ1-3
length: 16
V: TRBV11-2
size: NA
D: NA
CDR3: CASSSRSASSGNTIYF
DNA: TGTGCCAGCAGCAGCAGATCAGCGAGCTCTGGAAACACCATATATTTT

J: TRBJ1-2
length: 15
V: TRBV4-1
size: NA
D: NA
CDR3: CASSHESIANYGYTF
DNA: TGCGCCAGCAGCCATGAATCCATAGCTAACTATGGCTACACCTTC

J: TRBJ2-2
length: 15
V: TRBV7-2
size: NA
D: TRBD2
CDR3: CASSPRGLNTGELFF
DNA: TGTGCCAGCAGCCCCCGGGGACTAAACACCGGGGAGCTGTTTTTT

J: TRBJ2-7
length: 13
V: TRBV11-3
size: NA
D: TRBD1
CDR3: CASSLGQTYEQYF
DNA: TGTGCCAGCAGCCTGGGACAGACCTACGAGCAGTACTTC

J: TRBJ2-1
length: 14
V: TRBV9
size: NA
D: NA
CDR3: CASSVGSTYNEQFF
DNA: TGTGCCAGCAGCGTAGGATCTACCTACAATGAGCAGTTCTTC

J: TRBJ1-1
length: 14
V: TRBV27
size: NA
D: TRBD1
CDR3: CASRDRDPNTEAFF
DNA: TGTGCCAGCAGAGACAGGGACCCCAACACTGAAGCTTTCTTT

J: TRBJ2-2
length: 15
V: TRBV11-2
size: NA
D: NA
CDR3: CASSEVEGGTGELFF
DNA: TGTGCCAGCAGCGAGGTGGAGGGAGGAACCGGGGAGCTGTTTTTT

J: TRBJ2-5
length: 14
V: TRBV11-2
size: NA
D: TRBD2
CDR3: CASSLIAGRETQYF
DNA: TGTGCCAGCAGCTTAATAGCGGGACGAGAGACCCAGTACTTC

J: TRBJ1-2
length: 14
V: TRBV9
size: NA
D: TRBD1
CDR3: CASSADRGQGGYTF
DNA: TGTGCCAGCAGCGCGGACAGGGGGCAGGGTGGCTACACCTTC